Below, 23 T cell receptor beta chains from the same sample are listed, as sequenced in a study of blood T cell repertoires in COVID-19. The protocol was immunoSEQ multiplex PCR, while the TCRdb copy is restricted to in-frame clones and leaves out a portion. The data contain roughly 190,000 clones, 75% to 80% of them singletons. The sequenced material came from peripheral blood. The receptors come from a woman aged 50 to 65 with active or convalescent COVID-19.

The J gene is TRBJ2-2, the V gene TRBV7-3; no definite D call. This CDR3 has 14 residues. The germline V and J ends were trimmed by 0 bases and 5 bases, with 7 bases remaining between them. Germline V gene data show CDR1 as SGHTA and CDR2 as FQGTGA. The CDR3 loop reads CASSLTFATGELFF. The CDR3 DNA reads TGTGCCAGCAGCTTAACGTTTGCGACCGGGGAGCTGTTTTTT. The full variable domain, completed using reference TRBV7-3 and TRBJ2-2, is GAGVSQTPSNKVTEKGKYVELRCDPISGHTALYWYRQSLGQGPEFLIYFQGTGAADDSGLPNDRFFAVRPEGSVSTLKIQRTERGDSAVYLCASSLTFATGELFFGEGSRLTVL.

This clone was counted only a few times. The chain couples TRBV2 to TRBJ1-6; tentative D call: TRBD1 (6 bases). This CDR3 spans 15 amino acids. Trimming took 6 bases from V and 9 from J, leaving 18 bases between them. Germline CDR1 is SNHLY and CDR2 is FYNNEI. CDR3 coding DNA: TGTGCCAGCAGCCTGTCCGGGGGGCTAATTTCACCCCTCCACTTT. It yields the protein CASSLSGGLISPLHF.

This clone was counted a single time. J is TRBJ2-7 and V is TRBV28; TRBD1 aligns across 9 bases. CDR1 is MDHEN and CDR2 is SYDVKM in the germline V gene. The CDR3 is 14 amino acids. The ends lost 4 bases at V and 5 bases at J; junction bases unmatched: 6. CDR3 in amino acids: CASSYQTGGDEQYF. The CDR3 DNA sequence: TGTGCCAGCAGTTACCAGACAGGGGGGGACGAGCAGTACTTC.

J is TRBJ2-7 and V is TRBV24-1; 8 nucleotides match TRBD2. The CDR3 covers 12 residues. V shed 10 bases and J 0 bases; nucleotides not matched to a gene: 1. Germline CDR1 and CDR2: KGHDR and SFDVKD. The CDR3 sequence is CATRGDSYEQYF. CDR3 DNA: TGTGCCACGCGGGGGGACTCCTACGAGCAGTACTTC.

This clone came up once. J is TRBJ1-3 and V is TRBV3-1 (or the pseudogene TRBV3-2), with a possible D match to TRBD1 (6 bases). CDR3 length: 14 amino acids. V was pared by 3 bases and J by 4 bases, with 10 bases between. Germline V gene sequence: CDR1 LGHDT, CDR2 YNNKEL (reference sequence). CDR3 residues: CASSHTGQGNTIYF. CDR3 sequence (DNA): TGTGCCAGCAGCCACACGGGACAAGGAAACACCATATATTTT.

This chain links TRBV9 with TRBJ2-3; 10 positions agree with TRBD1. The CDR3 is 15 amino acids. Germline loops: CDR1 SGDLS, CDR2 YYNGEE. V dropped 3 bases and J dropped 6; count of bases not matched to a gene: 7. CDR3 in amino acids: CASSGQTGGPDTQYF. The DNA of the CDR3 is TGTGCCAGCAGCGGGCAGACAGGGGGCCCGGATACGCAGTATTTT.

The V gene is TRBV5-1, the J gene TRBJ1-2, with 7 bases fitting TRBD1. V trimming: 0 bases; J trimming: 5 bases; junction bases outside the gene matches: 16. Germline CDR1 SGHRS, CDR2 YFSETQ. The length of the CDR3 is 18 residues. DNA of the CDR3: TGCGCCAGCAGCTTGGGCCCATTGACAGGGTCCAACTCATATGGCTACACCTTC. Its translation: CASSLGPLTGSNSYGYTF.

This clone was detected many times. V usage is TRBV6-2 or TRBV6-3 and J usage is TRBJ1-3; TRBD1 matches at 8 bases. With 0 bases clipped from V and 5 bases from J, the junction kept 3 bases outside the gene matches. CDR1 and CDR2 from the germline V gene are MNHEY and SVGEGT. This CDR3 contains 15 residues. In DNA, the CDR3 is TGTGCCAGCAGTTACTCTACAGGGGGACGAAACACCATATATTTT. Its translation: CASSYSTGGRNTIYF.

This chain connects TRBV5-6 to TRBJ2-5; TRBD1 matches at 7 bases. Per the germline V gene, CDR1 is SGHDT and CDR2 is YYEEEE. With V trimmed by 0 bases and J by 0 bases, 5 bases remained unmatched. The CDR3 spans 16 residues. Here the CDR3 DNA reads TGTGCCAGCAGCTTGGCCGGGACAGCTTACCAAGAGACCCAGTACTTC. It encodes CASSLAGTAYQETQYF.

This clone was counted once. J is TRBJ2-1 and V is TRBV6-5; D gene ambiguous. Per the germline V gene, CDR1 is MNHEY and CDR2 is SVGAGI. V was clipped by 1 base and J by 4 bases, with 8 bases between them. The CDR3 sequence is 14 residues long. The CDR3 DNA follows: TGTGCCAGCAGTTACTTGGGCAGTTACAATGAGCAGTTCTTC. Translated, it gives CASSYLGSYNEQFF.

Points on this clone: Other DNA sequences within the sample encode an identical CDR3. This chain connects TRBV6-5 to TRBJ2-7, with 15 bases aligning to TRBD2. Germline V lookup: CDR1 MNHEY, CDR2 SVGAGI. V shed 2 bases and J 7 bases; nucleotides not matched to a gene: 3. This CDR3 contains 15 residues. The CDR3 here is CASSYRTSGRGEQYF. The CDR3 DNA reads as TGTGCCAGCAGTTACCGGACTAGCGGGAGGGGTGAGCAGTACTTC.

This rearrangement joins TRBV2 to TRBJ2-5; the D gene is possibly TRBD2 (5 bases). The CDR3 is 13 residues long. The germline V gene encodes CDR1 SNHLY and CDR2 FYNNEI. V was pared by 3 bases and J by 3 bases, with 8 bases between. In DNA, the CDR3 is TGTGCCAGCAGTGAGGAGGCAGAAGAGACCCAGTACTTC. Its protein is CASSEEAEETQYF.

This rearrangement joins TRBV19 to TRBJ1-2; 7 nucleotides match TRBD1. The germline V gene encodes CDR1 LNHDA and CDR2 SQIVND (reference sequence). The CDR3 is 13 amino acids. The trim removed 8 bases at V and 3 bases at J, leaving 6 bases unmatched. The CDR3 here is CASSGQRYYGYTF. CDR3 nucleotides: TGTGCCAGTTCGGGACAGCGATACTATGGCTACACCTTC.

The chain recombines TRBV3-1 (or the pseudogene TRBV3-2) with TRBJ1-1, with a tentative D call TRBD1 (6 bases). Trimming left V 1 base short and J 8 bases short, with 11 bases between. Per the germline V gene, CDR1 is LGHDT and CDR2 is YNNKEL (reference sequence). This CDR3 is built from 13 residues. CDR3 region: CASSQGWGQEAFF. The CDR3 DNA reads TGTGCCAGCAGCCAAGGATGGGGACAAGAAGCTTTCTTT.

This clone showed up just once. CDR3 nucleotide sequence: TGTGCCAGCAGTTACTCCAGGGGGCTCAACACCATATATTTT. The encoded protein is CASSYSRGLNTIYF. V is TRBV6-6 and J is TRBJ1-3; TRBD1 matches at 8 bases. The CDR3 is 14 amino acids. Germline assignment: CDR1 MNHNY and CDR2 SVGAGI (reference sequence). V lost 0 bases and J lost 7; bases outside the gene matches: 2.

As for this clone: Other DNA sequences in this sample translate to the same CDR3. This rearrangement joins TRBV27 to TRBJ1-4; 9 nucleotides line up with TRBD1. The CDR3 consists of 15 residues. Unmatched junction bases numbered 4, after V lost 0 bases and J lost 8 bases. Germline V lookup: CDR1 MNHEY, CDR2 SMNVEV (reference sequence). In nucleotides, the CDR3 is TGTGCCAGCAGTTTATCCCGACAGGGGGGAGAAAAACTGTTTTTT. It is translated as CASSLSRQGGEKLFF.

The chain is built from TRBV6-1 and TRBJ1-4; 12 bases agree with TRBD1. J was trimmed by 14 bases and V by 3 bases; bases with no gene match: 4. This CDR3 comprises 13 residues. CDR1 is MNHNS, CDR2 SASEGT, per germline. In DNA, the CDR3 is TGTGCCAGCAGTGACCGGGACAGGGGGCAGCTGTTTTTT. Translation: CASSDRDRGQLFF.

The V and J genes are TRBV2 and TRBJ1-2; possible D gene TRBD1, 6 bases. The length of the CDR3 is 13 residues. V lost 5 bases, J lost 2 bases, and 9 bases lay in between. Germline CDR1 and CDR2: SNHLY and FYNNEI. CDR3 DNA sequence: TGTGCCAGCAGTCCACAGGGAAACTATGGCTACACCTTC. Residues: CASSPQGNYGYTF.

The CDR3 DNA reads as TGTGCCAGCAGCCCATGGGACAGGCGCTACGAGCAGTACTTC. It is translated as CASSPWDRRYEQYF. The chain combines TRBV7-2 with TRBJ2-7; 8 bases match TRBD1. Germline lookup yields CDR1 SGHTA and CDR2 FQGNSA. The length of the CDR3 is 14 residues. Unmatched junction bases numbered 6, after V lost 5 bases and J lost 3 bases.

The gene calls are TRBV30 and TRBJ1-2; 7 bases agree with TRBD1. Germline V gene data show CDR1 as GTSNPN and CDR2 as SVGIG (reference sequence). This CDR3 region has 12 residues. With 1 base clipped from V and 7 bases from J, the junction kept 3 bases outside the gene matches. The CDR3 DNA reads as TGTGCCTGGAGTGGGACAGGAAGTGGCTACACCTTC. Translation: CAWSGTGSGYTF.

This clone was detected a few times. The chain joins TRBV6-2 or TRBV6-3 to TRBJ2-1; the match to TRBD2 covers 9 bases. The CDR3 sequence is 16 residues long. Unmatched junction bases numbered 7, after V lost 0 bases and J lost 7 bases. Germline CDR1 reads MNHEY; CDR2 reads SVGEGT. CDR3 coding DNA: TGTGCCAGCAGTTACTCTCCGCGGGGGGGCCGTAATGAGCAGTTCTTC. Translating it yields CASSYSPRGGRNEQFF.

This chain uses TRBV23-1 with TRBJ1-1; 9 bases are a match to TRBD1. TRBV23-1 qualifies as an ORF whose function is uncertain. The J segment lost 1 base and the V segment lost 7 bases, leaving 1 base of the junction unmatched. CDR3 length: 13 residues. CDR3 loop: CASKGQGNTEAFF. CDR3 sequence (DNA): TGCGCCAGCAAGGGACAGGGGAACACTGAAGCTTTCTTT.

This chain connects TRBV6-5 to TRBJ2-7, with D unresolved. This CDR3 has 13 residues. The germline V gene has CDR1 MNHEY and CDR2 SVGAGI. The ends were cut back, 10 bases at V and 2 bases at J, with 15 bases in the middle. CDR3 in amino acids: CATRTFTAYEQYF. CDR3 in DNA: TGTGCCACAAGAACCTTTACAGCCTACGAGCAGTACTTC.